What follows are 9 T cell receptor beta chains derived from one specimen sequenced in a study of blood T cell repertoires in COVID-19. This table comes from immunoSEQ multiplex PCR, and its TCRdb copy is limited to in-frame clones, with some not included. The sample lists about 260,000 clones, 87% occurring once. Material for sequencing was peripheral blood. Receptors were obtained from a woman aged 50 to 60 who had recovered from COVID-19.

This chain joins TRBV21-1 and TRBJ2-5; TRBD2, the D gene given by the table, was not confirmed from the DNA. TRBV21-1 is an annotated pseudogene. CDR3 length equals 18 residues. CDR3 nucleotide sequence: TGTGCCAGACCTAGCTGGGGGGGCCCAATCCCACATTTAGAGACCCAGTACTTC. It yields the protein CARPSWGGPIPHLETQYF.

This chain links TRBV28 with TRBJ1-1; 10 bases agree with TRBD1. Germline V gene sequence: CDR1 MDHEN, CDR2 SYDVKM. V lost 8 bases to trimming and J lost 5 bases; unmatched junction nucleotides: 2. The CDR3 is 12 amino acids. Here the CDR3 reads CASGDRGTEAFF. The CDR3 bases are TGTGCCAGCGGGGACAGGGGAACTGAAGCTTTCTTT.

This clone appeared once. This sequence joins TRBV29-1 and TRBJ2-5; maybe TRBD1 (5 bases). Germline-derived CDR1 and CDR2 are SQVTM and ANQGSEA. This CDR3 is 13 amino acids long. V shed 7 bases and J shed 2 bases, with 14 bases lying between them. CDR3 loop: CSASRRDQETQYF. In DNA, the CDR3 is TGCAGCGCTTCCCGCAGGGATCAAGAGACCCAGTACTTC.

This clone was counted a single time. This chain uses TRBV6-5 with TRBJ2-3, with 7 nucleotides matching TRBD2. Germline V gene lookup returns CDR1 MNHEY and CDR2 SVGAGI. The CDR3 is 12 residues long. V trimming: 8 bases; J trimming: 3 bases; junction bases outside the gene matches: 2. CDR3 DNA: TGTGCCAGCGGGGGGGGGACAGATACGCAGTATTTT. Its translation is CASGGGTDTQYF.

The J gene is TRBJ2-6, the V gene TRBV18, with unresolved D. Trimming pared 3 bases from V and 10 bases from J, leaving 16 bases between. The CDR3 consists of 15 residues. Germline V gene data show CDR1 as KGHSH and CDR2 as LQKENI. CDR3 sequence: CASSPPRPVGNVLTF. CDR3 DNA sequence: TGTGCCAGCTCACCGCCCAGGCCAGTGGGTAACGTCCTGACTTTC.

J is TRBJ2-2 and V is TRBV7-9; 12 nucleotides align to TRBD1. Per the germline V gene, CDR1 is SEHNR and CDR2 is FQNEAQ (reference sequence). The CDR3 is 17 amino acids. Unmatched junction bases numbered 9, after V lost 5 bases and J lost 5 bases. The CDR3 nucleotides are TGTGCCAGCAGCCGGGACAGGGGGCTCCATCCAACCGGGGAGCTGTTTTTT. Encoded protein: CASSRDRGLHPTGELFF. Together with reference TRBV7-9 and TRBJ2-2, the CDR3 gives the full variable domain: DTGVSQNPRHKITKRGQNVTFRCDPISEHNRLYWYRQTLGQGPEFLTYFQNEAQLEKSRLLSDRFSAERPKGSFSTLEIQRTEQGDSAMYLCASSRDRGLHPTGELFFGEGSRLTVL.

The chain joins TRBV28 to TRBJ1-1; 7 bases are shared with TRBD1. CDR3 size: 14 residues. V was clipped by 10 bases and J by 0 bases; unmatched bases: 8. CDR1 and CDR2 (germline): MDHEN, SYDVKM. The CDR3 spells CATTGAYMNTEAFF. The CDR3 DNA is TGTGCCACCACAGGGGCGTACATGAACACTGAAGCTTTCTTT.

As to this clone: One end of the junction does not line up with germline, which may come from a read error. The genes are TRBV20-1 and TRBJ2-1; maybe TRBD2 (6 bases). Germline assignment: CDR1 DFQATT and CDR2 SNEGSKA (reference sequence). The CDR3 is 11 amino acids. The CDR3 DNA reads TGCAGTGCTAGAGATGGGGGGTACGAGGTCTTC. It codes for CSARDGGYEVF.

The chain recombines TRBV2 with TRBJ1-1; D gene uncertain. The germline V gene has CDR1 SNHLY and CDR2 FYNNEI. V was cut by 7 bases and J by 0 bases, with 9 bases left in between. This CDR3 is 13 amino acids long. The CDR3 region has the DNA TGTGCCAGCATCAGGCAGATGAACACTGAAGCTTTCTTT. Amino acid sequence: CASIRQMNTEAFF. The full variable domain, rest sourced from reference TRBV2 and TRBJ1-1, is EPEVTQTPSHQVTQMGQEVILRCVPISNHLYFYWYRQILGQKVEFLVSFYNNEISEKSEIFDDQFSVERPDGSNFTLKIRSTKLEDSAMYFCASIRQMNTEAFFGQGTRLTVV.